This T cell receptor (beta chain) comes out of a study of chemoradiotherapy in HPV16-positive cancers. Per the germline V gene, CDR1 is SEHNR and CDR2 is FQNEAQ (reference sequence). V shed 1 base and J 3 bases; nucleotides not matched to a gene: 7. The CDR3 totals 16 residues. Sequencing used immunoSEQ multiplex PCR; TCRdb keeps in-frame clones, though not all of them. The table has about 12,000 clones, nearly 90% seen once. The rearrangement joins TRBV7-9 to TRBJ2-5; 8 bases map to TRBD1. Sampling took place from a patient who underwent chemoradiotherapy. The sequence was collected from a human donor with HPV-associated anogenital cancer. CDR3 region: CASSLVDRVGKETQYF. In nucleotides, the CDR3 is TGTGCCAGCAGCTTAGTGGACAGGGTCGGGAAAGAGACCCAGTACTTC.